This record covers a single T cell receptor beta chain. The sample originates from a study of cytotoxic CD8 clonotypes in ibrutinib-treated CLL. Study-level information: Responses: roughly 25 partial, 2 complete; after median about 68 months, about 14 stayed remitted, roughly 12 progressed.

Trimming shortened V by 2 bases and J by 6 bases, and 17 bases separated the two germline ends. The CDR3 spans 16 residues. The V gene's germline CDR1 is MNHNY and CDR2 SVGAGI (reference sequence). Repertoires were generated with immunoSEQ multiplex PCR, while TCRdb's copy carries only in-frame clones and drops some. The table includes hundreds of thousands of clones, 70% to 80% detected once. Here the sequenced sample was PBMCs, taken before ibrutinib treatment. The receptor was isolated from a human donor with chronic lymphocytic leukemia. The chain recombines TRBV6-6 with TRBJ2-1, with D possibly being TRBD1 or TRBD2 (5 bases each). The CDR3 protein is CASSYGGPLRPNEQFF. Here the CDR3 DNA reads TGTGCCAGCAGTTACGGGGGACCCCTGAGACCCAATGAGCAGTTCTTC.